These 5 T cell receptor beta chains were sequenced from one sample in a study of T cells in Graves' hyperthyroidism and ophthalmopathy. The source material, RNA transcripts, was used to amplify TCR beta CDR3 regions. The TCR CDR3 first-round RT-PCR relied on the HTBI primer set. TCRdb re-called the multiplex PCR reads through MiXCR, storing one row per CDR3 protein. The repertoire includes around 300,000 distinct CDR3 sequences, roughly an eighth of them detected once, and 7.9% sits in the top ten. The specimen was blood. These receptor sequences come from a woman aged 40 to 50 with Graves' hyperthyroidism.

V gene TRBV7-9 combines with J gene TRBJ2-7, with D perhaps assigned TRBD1 or TRBD2 (7 bases each). The CDR3 has 14 amino acids. Trimming removed 5 bases from V and 3 bases from J, with 14 bases in between. Per germline, CDR1 SEHNR and CDR2 FQNEAQ (reference sequence). CDR3 DNA: TGTGCCAGCAGCCAGGGGGGGGGTCTCTACGAGCAGTACTTC. This codes for CASSQGGGLYEQYF.

The chain links TRBV18 to TRBJ1-1, with 7 bases aligning to TRBD1. V shed 4 bases, J shed 3 bases, and the junction held 11 bases outside the gene matches. This CDR3 is 16 amino acids long. CDR1 is KGHSH, CDR2 LQKENI, per germline. The CDR3 protein is CASSQTGTLFDTEAFF. In DNA form, the CDR3 reads TGTGCCAGCTCACAGACAGGGACCCTTTTTGACACTGAAGCTTTCTTT.

Ten or more counts support this clonotype. The rearrangement joins TRBV27 to TRBJ1-6; perhaps TRBD1 as D (5 bases). Germline CDR1 is MNHEY and CDR2 is SMNVEV (reference sequence). The CDR3 is 15 amino acids. V was cut by 6 bases and J by 6 bases, with 15 bases left in between. Here the CDR3 reads CASSLGTSFNSPLHF. In DNA form, the CDR3 reads TGTGCCAGCAGCCTCGGGACCAGTTTTAATTCACCCCTCCACTTT.

This clonotype was detected many times. The chain recombines TRBV28 with TRBJ2-7, with TRBD2 matching over 11 bases. With 6 bases clipped from V and 6 bases from J, the junction kept 4 bases outside the gene matches. CDR1 is MDHEN, CDR2 SYDVKM, per germline. CDR3 size: 13 residues. The CDR3 sequence is CASRLAGGLEQYF. Written as DNA, the CDR3 is TGTGCCAGCAGGCTAGCGGGAGGACTCGAGCAGTACTTC. Drawing the rest from reference TRBV28 and TRBJ2-7, the complete variable domain is DVKVTQSSRYLVKRTGEKVFLECVQDMDHENMFWYRQDPGLGLRLIYFSYDVKMKEKGDIPEGYSVSREKKERFSLILESASTNQTSMYLCASRLAGGLEQYFGPGTRLTVT.

This clonotype was detected a few times. The chain uses TRBV5-8 and TRBJ1-1; D is uncertain. Germline CDR1 and CDR2: SGHTS and YDEGEE. The CDR3 loop spans 17 amino acids. V was pared by 6 bases and J by 4 bases, with 25 bases between. The CDR3: CASILGVTNPGRTEAFF. CDR3 bases: TGTGCCAGCATTCTGGGTGTCACGAACCCTGGACGCACTGAAGCTTTCTTT.